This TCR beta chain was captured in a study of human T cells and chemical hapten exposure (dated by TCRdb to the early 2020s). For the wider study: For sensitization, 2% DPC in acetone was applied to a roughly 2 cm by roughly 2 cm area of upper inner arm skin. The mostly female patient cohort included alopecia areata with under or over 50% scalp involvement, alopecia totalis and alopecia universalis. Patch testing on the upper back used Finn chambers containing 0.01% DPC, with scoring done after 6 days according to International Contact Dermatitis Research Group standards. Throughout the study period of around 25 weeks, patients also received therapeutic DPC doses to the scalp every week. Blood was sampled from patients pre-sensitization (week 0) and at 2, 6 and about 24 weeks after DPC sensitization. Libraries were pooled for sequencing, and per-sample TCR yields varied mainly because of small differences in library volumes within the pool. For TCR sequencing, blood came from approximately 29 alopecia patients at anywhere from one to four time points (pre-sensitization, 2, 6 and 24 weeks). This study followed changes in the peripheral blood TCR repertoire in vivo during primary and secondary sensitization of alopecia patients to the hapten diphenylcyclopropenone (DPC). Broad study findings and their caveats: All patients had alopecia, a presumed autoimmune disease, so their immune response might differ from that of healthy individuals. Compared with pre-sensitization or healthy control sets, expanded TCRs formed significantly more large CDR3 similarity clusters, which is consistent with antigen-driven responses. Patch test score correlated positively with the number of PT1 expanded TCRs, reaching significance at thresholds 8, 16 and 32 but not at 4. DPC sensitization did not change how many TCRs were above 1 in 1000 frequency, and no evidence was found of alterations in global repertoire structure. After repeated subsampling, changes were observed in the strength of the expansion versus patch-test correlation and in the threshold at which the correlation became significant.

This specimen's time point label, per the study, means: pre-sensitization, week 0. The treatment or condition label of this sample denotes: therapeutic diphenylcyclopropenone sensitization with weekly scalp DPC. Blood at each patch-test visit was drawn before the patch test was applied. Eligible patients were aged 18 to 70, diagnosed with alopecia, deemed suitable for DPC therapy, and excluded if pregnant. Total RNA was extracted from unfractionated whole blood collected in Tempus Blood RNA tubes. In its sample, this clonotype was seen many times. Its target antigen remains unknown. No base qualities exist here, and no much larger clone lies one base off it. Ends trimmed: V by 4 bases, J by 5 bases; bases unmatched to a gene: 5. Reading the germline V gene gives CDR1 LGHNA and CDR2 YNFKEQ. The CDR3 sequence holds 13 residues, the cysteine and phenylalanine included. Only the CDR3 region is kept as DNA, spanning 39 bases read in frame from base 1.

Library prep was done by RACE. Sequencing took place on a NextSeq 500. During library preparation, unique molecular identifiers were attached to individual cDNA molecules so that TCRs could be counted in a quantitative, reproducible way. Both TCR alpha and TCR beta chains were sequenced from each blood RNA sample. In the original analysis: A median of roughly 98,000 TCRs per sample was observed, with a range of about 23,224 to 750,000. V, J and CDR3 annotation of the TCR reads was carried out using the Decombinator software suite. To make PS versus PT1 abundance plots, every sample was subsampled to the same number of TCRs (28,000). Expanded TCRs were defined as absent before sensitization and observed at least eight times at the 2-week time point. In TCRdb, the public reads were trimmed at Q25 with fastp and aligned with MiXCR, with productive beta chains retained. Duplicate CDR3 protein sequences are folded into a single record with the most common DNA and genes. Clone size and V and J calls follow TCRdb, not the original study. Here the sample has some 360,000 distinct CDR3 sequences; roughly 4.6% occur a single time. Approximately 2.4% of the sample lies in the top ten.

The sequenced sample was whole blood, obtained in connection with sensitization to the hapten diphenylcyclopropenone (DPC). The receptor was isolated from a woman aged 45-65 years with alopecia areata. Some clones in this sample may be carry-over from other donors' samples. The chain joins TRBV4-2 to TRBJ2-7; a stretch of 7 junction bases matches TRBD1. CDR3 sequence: CASSLTGDDEQYF. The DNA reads TGTGCCAGCAGCCTTACAGGGGACGACGAGCAGTACTTC.